One and the same sample provided the 16 T cell receptor beta chains below, sequenced in a study of graft-versus-host responses after intestinal transplantation. The assay was immunoSEQ multiplex PCR, and TCRdb's table has in-frame clones only and misses some. The data hold just over 15,000 clones, with approximately 89% observed a single time. Sequenced material: bone marrow, taken more than 120 days after intestinal transplantation. The receptors here all came from a human patient who received an intestinal transplant, so some T cells may come from the graft donor.

This chain joins TRBV7-8 and TRBJ2-6; D not certain. V was clipped by 6 bases and J by 0 bases, with 9 bases between them. The CDR3 contains 15 residues. Germline loops: CDR1 SGHVS, CDR2 FQNEAQ. CDR3 sequence (DNA): TGTGCCAGCAGTCACGGACCCTCTGGGGCCAACGTCCTGACTTTC. Translated, it gives CASSHGPSGANVLTF.

This chain connects TRBV9 to TRBJ2-1; tentative D call: TRBD2 (5 bases). The germline gives CDR1 SGDLS, CDR2 YYNGEE. Trimming stripped 0 bases from V and 0 bases from J, with 13 bases between. The CDR3 spans 17 residues. CDR3 protein: CASSVAERTSSYNEQFF. DNA of the CDR3: TGTGCCAGCAGCGTAGCTGAGCGGACGAGCTCCTACAATGAGCAGTTCTTC. The whole variable domain, filled in from reference TRBV9 and TRBJ2-1, reads DSGVTQTPKHLITATGQRVTLRCSPRSGDLSVYWYQQSLDQGLQFLIQYYNGEERAKGNILERFSAQQFPDLHSELNLSSLELGDSALYFCASSVAERTSSYNEQFFGPGTRLTVL.

This clone was seen a single time. The genes are TRBV28 and TRBJ2-1; no definite D call. The CDR3 sequence is 16 residues long. Per the germline V gene, CDR1 is MDHEN and CDR2 is SYDVKM. Trimming took off 3 bases at V and 0 bases at J, with 12 bases between the two ends. CDR3 DNA: TGTGCCAGCAGTTTGAGTAGGCTTAGCTCCTACAATGAGCAGTTCTTC. Encoded protein: CASSLSRLSSYNEQFF.

A note on this clone: One end of the junction is discordant with germline, which a read error may explain. This rearrangement joins TRBV7-7 to TRBJ2-1; D is ambiguous. There are 13 residues in the CDR3. Per the germline V gene, CDR1 is SSHAT and CDR2 is FNYEAQ (reference sequence). The CDR3 bases are TGTGCTAGCAGCTTCGGGTTCGGCAATGAGCAGTTCTTC. Amino acids: CASSFGFGNEQFF.

This rearrangement joins TRBV5-6 to TRBJ1-5, with 8 nucleotides matching TRBD1. V shed 4 bases, J shed 5 bases, and the junction held 8 bases outside the gene matches. This CDR3 is 15 amino acids long. CDR1 and CDR2 from the germline V gene are SGHDT and YYEEEE. The CDR3 spells CASSRLDRDDQPQHF. In nucleotides, the CDR3 is TGTGCCAGCAGCCGCTTGGACAGGGATGATCAGCCCCAGCATTTT.

The genes are TRBV2 and TRBJ1-1, with a tentative D call TRBD1 (5 bases). Germline CDR1 is SNHLY and CDR2 is FYNNEI. The CDR3 has 11 residues. The V gene lost 6 bases and the J gene lost 6 bases, with 8 bases spanning the gap. The CDR3 nucleotides read TGTGCCAGCAGCCTGACAGCTGAAGCTTTCTTT. Encoded protein: CASSLTAEAFF.

This chain links TRBV30 with TRBJ1-1; the D gene is possibly TRBD1 (5 bases). The germline V and J ends were trimmed by 4 bases and 4 bases, with 16 bases remaining between them. In germline, CDR1 is GTSNPN, CDR2 SVGIG (reference sequence). The CDR3 runs to 14 residues. For the CDR3, the DNA is TGTGCCTGGAATATCGCAGGGACGGGCACTGAAGCTTTCTTT. Residues: CAWNIAGTGTEAFF. The full variable domain, completed using reference TRBV30 and TRBJ1-1, is SQTIHQWPATLVQPVGSPLSLECTVEGTSNPNLYWYRQAAGRGLQLLFYSVGIGQISSEVPQNLSASRPQDRQFILSSKKLLLSDSGFYLCAWNIAGTGTEAFFGQGTRLTVV.

The CDR3 nucleotides read TGTGCCAGCACCGTTGGCGCAAACAATGAGCAGTTCTTC. This encodes CASTVGANNEQFF. The rearrangement links TRBV28 to TRBJ2-1, with D unclear. The CDR3 sequence is 13 residues long. CDR1 MDHEN and CDR2 SYDVKM come from the germline V gene. The V and J ends lost 7 bases and 5 bases respectively, with 12 bases between them.

This chain connects TRBV6-6 to TRBJ2-7; no definite D call. CDR1 MNHNY and CDR2 SVGAGI come from the germline V gene (reference sequence). The CDR3 is made up of 13 amino acids. V was trimmed by 7 bases and J by 0 bases, leaving 10 bases between them. Here the CDR3 DNA reads TGTGCCAGCACCTCGTGGCACTCCTACGAGCAGTACTTC. This gives the protein CASTSWHSYEQYF.

The chain has TRBV19 and TRBJ2-1; D might be TRBD2 (5 bases). The CDR3 length is 14 residues. Trimming pared 5 bases from V and 7 bases from J, leaving 15 bases between. Germline lookup yields CDR1 LNHDA and CDR2 SQIVND (reference sequence). The CDR3 DNA reads as TGTGCCAGTAGTTTGGCCGCAAGAGGGAATGAGCAGTTCTTC. It is translated as CASSLAARGNEQFF.

V gene TRBV9 combines with J gene TRBJ2-1; TRBD1 matches at 10 bases. The junction had 8 bases not matched to a gene; V was cut back by 7 bases and J by 1 base. The germline gives CDR1 SGDLS, CDR2 YYNGEE. The CDR3 covers 16 residues. This chain's CDR3 is CASGRQGAASYNEQFF. CDR3 nucleotides: TGTGCCAGCGGACGACAGGGGGCTGCGTCCTACAATGAGCAGTTCTTC.

The V call is TRBV4-1, the J call TRBJ2-2; D call uncertain. Germline V gives CDR1 MGHRA, CDR2 YSYEKL. The CDR3 consists of 16 residues. Between the trimmed V and J ends, which lost 0 bases and 0 bases, there was a span of 8 bases. Here the CDR3 reads CASSQEAASNTGELFF. In nucleotides, the CDR3 is TGCGCCAGCAGCCAAGAGGCCGCGTCGAACACCGGGGAGCTGTTTTTT.

This sequence joins TRBV12-1 and TRBJ2-3; TRBD2 reflects the table's D call only, with no check against the DNA. TRBV12-1 is a pseudogene. The CDR3 has 20 residues. The CDR3 spells CASSSPAGTSGRLDTGTQYF. In DNA form, the CDR3 reads TGTGCCAGCAGCTCCCCAGCCGGGACTAGCGGGAGGTTGGACACGGGTACGCAGTATTTT.

V and J are TRBV5-8 and TRBJ2-7; D assignment may be TRBD1 or TRBD2 (5 bases each). The CDR3 has 13 residues. Trimming took off 1 base at V and 7 bases at J, with 12 bases between the two ends. Looked up from germline, CDR1 is SGHTS and CDR2 is YDEGEE. This chain's CDR3 is CASSLRGRGEQYF. The CDR3 nucleotides are TGTGCCAGCAGCTTGAGGGGTCGCGGGGAGCAGTACTTC.

The chain links TRBV13 to TRBJ2-1, with 9 bases that match TRBD1. CDR3 length: 14 amino acids. Germline V gene data show CDR1 as PRHDT and CDR2 as FYEKMQ (reference sequence). The ends lost 4 bases at V and 4 bases at J; junction bases unmatched: 2. DNA of the CDR3: TGTGCCAGCAGCTCCGGGACAGGGTACAATGAGCAGTTCTTC. Its protein is CASSSGTGYNEQFF.

The rearrangement links TRBV15 to TRBJ1-5; D is unclear. CDR1 and CDR2 from the germline V gene are LNHNV and YYDKDF (reference sequence). This CDR3 contains 14 residues. V was cut by 0 bases and J by 2 bases, with 5 bases left in between. The DNA of the CDR3 is TGTGCCACCAGCAGAGATCCTGGCAATCAGCCCCAGCATTTT. Protein sequence: CATSRDPGNQPQHF.